This T cell receptor beta chain was profiled in a study of OX40 agonist ivuxolimab in advanced cancers. In the study overall: The treatment was a fully human IgG2 OX40 agonist, ivuxolimab. Study observations and caveats: Dose levels from 0.1 to 3.0 mg/kg saw CD4+ and CD8+ blood T cells expand clonally by week 6.

Of note for this clone: The antigen remains undetermined.

Trimming pared 0 bases from V and 6 bases from J, leaving 9 bases between. The CDR3 length is 13 residues. In germline, CDR1 is SGHAT, CDR2 FQNNGV. The method was immunoSEQ multiplex PCR; TCRdb's version includes in-frame clones alone and lacks a portion of them. The table records tens of thousands of clones, around three quarters of them present only once. This sequence was found in an adult with an advanced solid tumor such as melanoma, head and neck, liver or kidney cancer. The genes are TRBV11-2 and TRBJ2-7, with D possibly being TRBD2 (6 bases). This material consisted of CD4+ or CD8+ T cells sorted from blood, taken in a trial of the OX40 agonist ivuxolimab. Here the CDR3 reads CASSLEAGIEQYF. The CDR3 nucleotides read TGTGCCAGCAGCTTAGAGGCGGGGATCGAGCAGTACTTC.